Detailed here is one TCR beta chain. The sample originates from a study of blood T cell repertoires in COVID-19. Study-wide background: Sites in the United States, Italy and Spain provided acute and convalescent COVID-19 samples.

Seattle-derived patients entered the study during active infection and were followed longitudinally. Trimming cost V 6 bases and J 6 bases; bases outside gene matches: 5. The germline V gene encodes CDR1 MNHEY and CDR2 SVGAGI. There are 15 residues in the CDR3. Original processing notes: By means of reference gene primer amplification, nucleated cell counts were estimated. Assay: immunoSEQ multiplex PCR; the TCRdb copy retains only in-frame clones and omits some. V and J calls and clone size are given by that table; D and trimming were obtained from the DNA. The sample includes about 410,000 clones, over 75% seen only once; the top ten take about 1.4%.

The source of this sequence is a woman aged 40 to 55 with COVID-19, enrolled during active disease. Sequencing was done on a sample of peripheral blood. V gene TRBV6-5 combines with J gene TRBJ2-2; 12 bases are a match to TRBD1. The CDR3 nucleotides read TGTGCCAGCAGGTCGGGACAGGGGGCGGCCGGGGAGCTGTTTTTT. It encodes CASRSGQGAAGELFF.